Below are 17 T cell receptor beta chains sequenced from a single sample in a study of shared clonotypes between healthy human individuals. Assay: immunoSEQ multiplex PCR; the TCRdb copy retains only in-frame clones and omits some. The data hold some 1 million clones, with around 76% observed a single time. Material: memory CD4+ T cells sorted from blood. As to subset: CD45RA-negative fraction. The receptors derive from a man in his late teens or twenties in good health.

V and J are TRBV6-6 and TRBJ2-7; TRBD1 or TRBD2 may be the D gene (5 bases each). Trimming removed 6 bases from V and 3 bases from J, with 15 bases in between. CDR1 is MNHNY and CDR2 is SVGAGI in the germline V gene (reference sequence). The CDR3 sequence is 14 residues long. The CDR3, as DNA: TGTGCCAGCAGCTCCCCCGGGACCCACTACGAGCAGTACTTC. This sequence encodes CASSSPGTHYEQYF.

V gene TRBV13 combines with J gene TRBJ2-1; 15 bases map to TRBD2. The CDR3 spans 16 residues. Trimming removed 1 base from V and 7 bases from J; junction bases left unmatched: 2. Germline V lookup: CDR1 PRHDT, CDR2 FYEKMQ (reference sequence). CDR3 loop: CASSLAGTSGRNEQFF. CDR3 sequence (DNA): TGTGCCAGCAGCTTAGCTGGGACTAGCGGGAGGAATGAGCAGTTCTTC.

The chain recombines TRBV5-1 with TRBJ2-5; 8 bases match TRBD1. V shed 4 bases and J 7 bases; nucleotides not matched to a gene: 12. Looked up from germline, CDR1 is SGHRS and CDR2 is YFSETQ. The CDR3 is 15 residues long. The CDR3 protein is CASSEGQGLVLTQYF. Here the CDR3 DNA reads TGCGCCAGCAGCGAAGGACAGGGACTTGTCTTGACCCAGTACTTC.

This clone was picked up a small number of times. The chain uses TRBV10-1 and TRBJ1-6; D is perhaps TRBD1 (5 bases). V lost 5 bases to trimming and J lost 6 bases, with 11 bases between them. The CDR3 is 14 residues long. The germline gives CDR1 WNHNN, CDR2 SYGVQD (reference sequence). The CDR3 region has the DNA TGCGCCAGCAGTTCGACAGCAAGTAATTCACCCCTCCACTTT. It specifies CASSSTASNSPLHF.

The chain uses TRBV25-1 and TRBJ2-7; no clear D gene. Per germline, CDR1 MGHDK and CDR2 SYGVNS. The CDR3 is made up of 15 amino acids. Trimming took 2 bases from V and 6 from J, leaving 17 bases between them. The CDR3 coding sequence is TGTGCCAGCAGTGAAACCTATACCTGGCGCATCGAGCAGTACTTC. This codes for CASSETYTWRIEQYF.

This clone occurred once. This sequence joins TRBV5-4 and TRBJ2-7, with TRBD1 matching over 8 bases. J gave up 5 bases and V 3 bases, and 10 bases lay outside the gene matches. Germline lookup yields CDR1 SGHNT and CDR2 YYREEE (reference sequence). CDR3 length: 15 amino acids. Here the CDR3 reads CASSSMTGVNHEQYF. The CDR3, as DNA: TGTGCCAGCAGCTCTATGACAGGGGTTAACCACGAGCAGTACTTC.

This clone showed up just a few times. The chain links TRBV9 to TRBJ1-6; a weak D match, TRBD1 (5 bases). V was shortened by 2 bases and J by 5 bases, with 14 bases between the two germline ends. Germline V gene sequence: CDR1 SGDLS, CDR2 YYNGEE. CDR3 length: 16 amino acids. In nucleotides, the CDR3 is TGTGCCAGCAGCGTTGGACGGGGGGGGAATAATTCACCCCTCCACTTT. Translated, it gives CASSVGRGGNNSPLHF. The full variable domain, in which reference TRBV9 and TRBJ1-6 provide the parts outside the CDR3, is DSGVTQTPKHLITATGQRVTLRCSPRSGDLSVYWYQQSLDQGLQFLIQYYNGEERAKGNILERFSAQQFPDLHSELNLSSLELGDSALYFCASSVGRGGNNSPLHFGNGTRLTVT.

J is TRBJ2-4 and V is TRBV4-3, with D maybe TRBD2 (5 bases). V was shortened by 0 bases and J by 0 bases, with 18 bases between the two germline ends. Germline V gene sequence: CDR1 LGHNA, CDR2 YSLEER. The CDR3 contains 19 residues. The CDR3 protein is CASSQDTSGGSSAKNIQYF. The CDR3 coding sequence is TGCGCCAGCAGCCAAGATACGTCGGGTGGGAGCTCAGCCAAAAACATTCAGTACTTC.

This clone showed up just a few times. The chain links TRBV27 to TRBJ1-5, with 8 bases fitting TRBD1. Germline V gene data show CDR1 as MNHEY and CDR2 as SMNVEV (reference sequence). CDR3 length: 15 amino acids. V was pared by 0 bases and J by 5 bases, with 3 bases of the junction left unmatched. This CDR3 is CASSLSGRGHQPQHF. In DNA, the CDR3 is TGTGCCAGCAGTTTATCCGGCAGGGGGCATCAGCCCCAGCATTTT.

This clone was counted only a few times. This rearrangement joins TRBV10-2 to TRBJ2-7; tentatively, D is TRBD1 (6 bases). The germline V and J ends were trimmed by 4 bases and 3 bases, with 10 bases remaining between them. The CDR3 totals 13 residues. Germline V gene lookup returns CDR1 WSHSY and CDR2 SAAADI. This chain's CDR3 is CASSAHRDYEQYF. The CDR3 DNA reads TGCGCCAGCAGTGCTCACAGGGACTACGAGCAGTACTTC.

The genes are TRBV15 and TRBJ1-5; maybe TRBD1 (5 bases). This CDR3 is 18 amino acids long. Trimming stripped 3 bases from V and 3 bases from J, with 21 bases between. Germline lookup yields CDR1 LNHNV and CDR2 YYDKDF (reference sequence). Here the CDR3 reads CATSSAGGGQAINQPQHF. In DNA form, the CDR3 reads TGTGCCACCAGCAGCGCGGGGGGGGGTCAGGCGATCAATCAGCCCCAGCATTTT.

The rearrangement uses TRBV6-1 and TRBJ1-1, with D unresolved. V was trimmed by 4 bases and J by 5 bases, leaving 17 bases between them. CDR1 is MNHNS, CDR2 SASEGT, per germline. The length of the CDR3 is 15 residues. The CDR3 sequence is CASSVRRKKWTEAFF. CDR3 bases: TGTGCCAGCAGTGTTCGGCGCAAGAAGTGGACTGAAGCTTTCTTT.

The chain has TRBV5-1 and TRBJ2-5; unclear D gene. The CDR3 is 15 amino acids. V was trimmed by 8 bases and J by 1 base, leaving 18 bases between them. Germline CDR1 is SGHRS and CDR2 is YFSETQ. The CDR3 bases are TGCGCCAGTAATCGTCTCGTAGCCGCCCAAGAGACCCAGTACTTC. This translates into CASNRLVAAQETQYF.

This clone was seen a handful of times. The V gene is TRBV30, the J gene TRBJ1-2; D call uncertain. The CDR3 is made up of 14 amino acids. CDR1 GTSNPN and CDR2 SVGIG come from the germline V gene (reference sequence). The V gene lost 3 bases and the J gene lost 3 bases, with 14 bases spanning the gap. The CDR3 DNA reads as TGTGCCTGGAGAGGTTTCACTGCGGACTATGGCTACACCTTC. Translated: CAWRGFTADYGYTF.

The V and J genes are TRBV7-9 and TRBJ1-6; D not resolved. Germline CDR1 SEHNR, CDR2 FQNEAQ (reference sequence). The CDR3 loop spans 14 amino acids. V was trimmed by 3 bases and J by 3 bases, leaving 6 bases between them. The DNA of the CDR3 is TGTGCCAGCAGCTTTGGAGGCTATAATTCACCCCTCCACTTT. Translating gives CASSFGGYNSPLHF. The full variable domain, in which reference TRBV7-9 and TRBJ1-6 provide the parts outside the CDR3, is DTGVSQNPRHKITKRGQNVTFRCDPISEHNRLYWYRQTLGQGPEFLTYFQNEAQLEKSRLLSDRFSAERPKGSFSTLEIQRTEQGDSAMYLCASSFGGYNSPLHFGNGTRLTVT.

This chain links TRBV4-3 with TRBJ1-1; possibly TRBD1 for D (5 bases). V was shortened by 1 base and J by 3 bases, with 15 bases between the two germline ends. The germline CDR1 and CDR2 sequences are LGHNA and YSLEER. The CDR3 spans 16 residues. The CDR3 sequence is CASSQGPSGADTEAFF. In DNA, the CDR3 is TGCGCCAGCAGCCAAGGGCCCTCCGGGGCGGACACTGAAGCTTTCTTT.

The chain uses TRBV4-1 and TRBJ2-3, with D possibly being TRBD1 or TRBD2 (5 bases each). Germline V lookup: CDR1 MGHRA, CDR2 YSYEKL. V was pared by 4 bases and J by 6 bases, with 32 bases between. The CDR3 is made up of 20 amino acids. Here the CDR3 DNA reads TGCGCCAGCAGCCCTCGCGTCCCTTTAATCGTCGAGAGGGGAGCGGATACGCAGTATTTT. Its protein product is CASSPRVPLIVERGADTQYF.